There are a few counts of the clone carrying this TCR beta chain. Its antigen is unknown. Germline V gene lookup returns CDR1 LGHNA and CDR2 YNFKEQ. V trimming: 0 bases; J trimming: 0 bases; junction bases outside the gene matches: 13. This CDR3 region has 20 residues. MiXCR, run by TCRdb on the reads, gives a single entry per CDR3 protein. The sample shows about 69,000 distinct CDR3 sequences, less than 25% of them seen only once. The sample comes from a study of type 1 regulatory T cells. Study in general: T-allo10 is a Tr1-enriched, alloantigen-specific CD4 T cell product made in vitro.

Points from the study as a whole: Tr1 cells had a more restricted TCR repertoire than non-Tr1 cells.

The rearrangement uses TRBV4-2 and TRBJ2-1, with TRBD2 matching 8 bases. Sequenced material: cultured type 1 regulatory T (Tr1) cells, either the whole culture or a sorted fraction (not recorded which). This receptor was taken from a human donor in good health. The CDR3 is CASSQDSGINSRTSYNEQFF. CDR3 DNA sequence: TGTGCCAGCAGCCAAGATAGCGGGATAAATTCCCGGACCTCCTACAATGAGCAGTTCTTC.